These T cell receptor beta chains were read from a single sample in a study of T cells after yellow fever vaccination. Each CDR3 protein gets one entry after TCRdb re-called the 5' RACE reads with MiXCR. The data show about 320,000 distinct CDR3 sequences, roughly a tenth seen once. The sample in question was CD4+ T cells sorted from PBMCs, obtained 45 days after the yellow fever booster vaccination. These receptors all stem from a man aged 18 to 35 who received the YFV17D yellow fever vaccine. CDR3s include the opening cysteine and the closing phenylalanine or tryptophan. Each record gives: clone size, D gene, V gene, J gene, CDR3 DNA, CDR3 protein. The D gene is left open where the match is weak. The size entry is marked missing in some rows and otherwise reads once, few, many or a size class.

.,.,TRBV6-6,TRBJ2-5,TGTGCCAGCAGTTACTGGGAGACCCAGTACTTC,CASSYWETQYF
few,.,TRBV7-9,TRBJ2-2,TGTGCCAGCAGCCTACGACTGATTTCGGGGTTCAACACCGGGGAGCTGTTTTTT,CASSLRLISGFNTGELFF
few,TRBD1,TRBV4-2,TRBJ1-6,TGTGCCAGCAGCCAAGAAGGGGGCAGGGGGACGTATAATTCACCCCTCCACTTT,CASSQEGGRGTYNSPLHF
few,TRBD1,TRBV4-1,TRBJ1-5,TGCGCCAGCAGCCAAAGCCCAGGGGGTATCTATAGCAATCAGCCCCAGCATTTT,CASSQSPGGIYSNQPQHF
.,.,TRBV2,TRBJ1-6,TGTGCCAGCAGTGATGAATATAATTCACCCCTCCACTTT,CASSDEYNSPLHF
many,.,TRBV5-5,TRBJ1-5,TGTGCCAGCAGCTTGGGGTGGAGGGATCAGCCCCAGCATTTT,CASSLGWRDQPQHF
.,.,TRBV28,TRBJ1-1,TGTGCCAGCAGTTTGGGGGGTACAGCTTTTGAAGCTTTCTTT,CASSLGGTAFEAFF
many,.,TRBV27,TRBJ1-2,TGTGCCAGCAGTTTTCAGGGCGACTATGGCTACACCTTC,CASSFQGDYGYTF
.,.,TRBV14,TRBJ1-1,TGTGCCAGCAGCAGGGAGGCAGGATGGAACACTGAAGCTTTCTTT,CASSREAGWNTEAFF
few,TRBD2,TRBV7-9,TRBJ2-1,TGTGCCAGCAGCCCGTTCGGGGGGACCTACTCCTACAATGAGCAGTTCTTC,CASSPFGGTYSYNEQFF
few,.,TRBV7-2,TRBJ2-1,TGTGCCAGCAGGCTCCGGGGGCAAGGGGGTGAGCAGTTCTTC,CASRLRGQGGEQFF
.,TRBD1,TRBV6-1,TRBJ2-3,TGTGCCAGCAGTGAAAGGGGGCGAGACACAGATACGCAGTATTTT,CASSERGRDTDTQYF
many,.,TRBV12-3/TRBV12-4,TRBJ2-1,TGTGCCAGCAGGGACTACAATGAGCAGTTCTTC,CASRDYNEQFF
.,.,TRBV7-9,TRBJ1-2,TGTGCCAGCAGTAACACCCACAGAGGCACCTTC,CASSNTHRGTF
few,.,TRBV18,TRBJ2-1,TGTGCCAGCTCAATCATGGACGGACCCCTCTACAATGAGCAGTTCTTC,CASSIMDGPLYNEQFF
few,.,TRBV11-2,TRBJ2-7,TGTGCCAGCAGCACACAGGCGACCTACGAGCAGTACTTC,CASSTQATYEQYF
few,TRBD2,TRBV4-2,TRBJ2-2,TGTGCCAGCAGCCAGATTAGCGGGGGGGCCGAGACCGGGGAGCTGTTTTTT,CASSQISGGAETGELFF
once,.,TRBV5-1,TRBJ2-5,TGCGCCAGCAGCGTGCAGTGGTCCCAAGAGACCCAGTACTTC,CASSVQWSQETQYF
.,.,TRBV24-1,TRBJ1-1,TGTGCCCCTCCCGGGTGGCACACTGAAGCTTTCTTT,CAPPGWHTEAFF
once,TRBD1,TRBV6-5,TRBJ1-4,TGTGCCAGCAGTTTTTCCCCGGCAGGGGGACAAAAACTGTTTTTT,CASSFSPAGGQKLFF
few,.,TRBV5-4,TRBJ2-5,TGTGCCAGCAGCTTGGCCGGGCAAGGCAAAGAGACCCAGTACTTC,CASSLAGQGKETQYF
.,TRBD2,TRBV5-8,TRBJ2-1,TGTGCCAGCAGCCCAGGGAGGGGCGATGAGCAGTTCTTC,CASSPGRGDEQFF